One sample yielded the 24 T cell receptor beta chains listed below, sequenced in a study of cytomegalovirus exposure and HLA in healthy donors. PCR was performed using 60 Vbeta and 13 Jbeta primers. Here immunoSEQ multiplex PCR was the method, and the copy in TCRdb shows in-frame clones only, minus some. The table has some 130,000 clones, roughly four fifths seen once. Source material: PBMCs. These TCRs come from a man aged 30-40 years in good health and CMV-seronegative.

About this clone itself: The same CDR3 is also encoded by other DNA sequences in this sample. The chain uses TRBV5-1 and TRBJ2-5; 7 bases map to TRBD1. CDR3 length: 14 amino acids. The ends lost 0 bases at V and 3 bases at J; junction bases unmatched: 2. Looked up from germline, CDR1 is SGHRS and CDR2 is YFSETQ. CDR3 DNA sequence: TGCGCCAGCAGCTTGGTAACAGGGGAAGAGACCCAGTACTTC. Protein product: CASSLVTGEETQYF.

This chain joins TRBV19 and TRBJ2-7; 8 nucleotides align to TRBD2. Germline trimming cut 1 base from V and 4 bases from J; bases unmatched to any gene: 6. CDR1 and CDR2 (germline): LNHDA, SQIVND (reference sequence). CDR3 length equals 15 residues. The CDR3 sequence: CASSIAWTSSYEQYF. CDR3 nucleotides: TGTGCCAGTAGTATAGCTTGGACTAGCAGTTACGAGCAGTACTTC.

The chain recombines TRBV11-2 with TRBJ2-3; 10 bases map to TRBD2. The CDR3 is 17 residues long. Germline loops: CDR1 SGHAT, CDR2 FQNNGV. V was pared by 5 bases and J by 2 bases, with 10 bases of the junction left unmatched. The CDR3 DNA sequence: TGTGCCAGCAGCCCTCGCGGAGCGGGAGGGACCACAGATACGCAGTATTTT. Its translation: CASSPRGAGGTTDTQYF. The variable domain in full, completed from reference TRBV11-2 and TRBJ2-3, reads EAGVAQSPRYKIIEKRQSVAFWCNPISGHATLYWYQQILGQGPKLLIQFQNNGVVDDSQLPKDRFSAERLKGVDSTLKIQPAKLEDSAVYLCASSPRGAGGTTDTQYFGPGTRLTVL.

The rearrangement joins TRBV5-1 to TRBJ2-1; a weak D match, TRBD2 (6 bases). Trimming left V 1 base short and J 4 bases short, with 18 bases between. This CDR3 has 17 residues. Germline V lookup: CDR1 SGHRS, CDR2 YFSETQ. In DNA, the CDR3 is TGCGCCAGCAGCTTGTCCGTTAGTAGCGGACCGTACAATGAGCAGTTCTTC. As protein: CASSLSVSSGPYNEQFF.

In its sample, this clone was seen once. The chain links TRBV28 to TRBJ2-7; the match to TRBD1 covers 10 bases. CDR3 size: 15 residues. Germline-derived CDR1 and CDR2 are MDHEN and SYDVKM. Trimming cost V 6 bases and J 3 bases; bases outside gene matches: 8. CDR3 coding DNA: TGTGCCAGCAGGGTCGCCCGGGACAGGGGCTACGAGCAGTACTTC. Amino acid sequence: CASRVARDRGYEQYF.

The chain has TRBV21-1 and TRBJ2-1; the DNA was not used to check the table's D call, TRBD1. TRBV21-1 corresponds to a pseudogene. This CDR3 has 15 amino acids. CDR3 nucleotides: TGTGCCAGCAGCAACTACTCCCAGGGTTACAATGAGCAGTTCTTC. Amino acids: CASSNYSQGYNEQFF.

Only a few counts were recorded for this clone. V is TRBV9 and J is TRBJ2-1; 7 bases are a match to TRBD2. From germline, CDR1 is SGDLS and CDR2 YYNGEE. The CDR3 covers 14 residues. V lost 4 bases, J lost 3 bases, and 4 bases stayed unmatched. The CDR3 is CASSLGGSYNEQFF. As DNA, the CDR3 is TGTGCCAGCAGCTTGGGCGGGAGCTACAATGAGCAGTTCTTC. The variable domain in full, with the rest retrieved from reference TRBV9 and TRBJ2-1, is DSGVTQTPKHLITATGQRVTLRCSPRSGDLSVYWYQQSLDQGLQFLIQYYNGEERAKGNILERFSAQQFPDLHSELNLSSLELGDSALYFCASSLGGSYNEQFFGPGTRLTVL.

This clone occurred a few times. This chain joins TRBV5-6 and TRBJ1-2, with TRBD1 as a possible D gene (5 bases). Trimming removed 2 bases at V and 4 bases at J, with 12 bases between. The CDR3 covers 14 residues. Germline V gives CDR1 SGHDT, CDR2 YYEEEE. This chain's CDR3 is CASSFGWGGYGYTF. CDR3 nucleotide sequence: TGTGCCAGCAGCTTCGGTTGGGGCGGCTATGGCTACACCTTC.

The table lists this clone with a few counts. This chain joins TRBV7-9 and TRBJ2-3; TRBD2 matches at 10 bases. V lost 5 bases, J lost 4 bases, and 6 bases stayed unmatched. Germline assignment: CDR1 SEHNR and CDR2 FQNEAQ (reference sequence). The CDR3 has 15 residues. The CDR3 sequence: CASSPSGSTSDTQYF. CDR3 nucleotide sequence: TGTGCCAGCAGCCCTAGCGGGAGTACGTCAGATACGCAGTATTTT.

This clone was seen a handful of times. This chain links TRBV7-3 with TRBJ2-1, with a weak D call TRBD2 (5 bases). V lost 6 bases, J lost 9 bases, and 15 bases lay in between. Germline V gives CDR1 SGHTA, CDR2 FQGTGA. The CDR3 is 13 residues long. The CDR3 region is CASSSERAGEQFF. CDR3 nucleotide sequence: TGTGCCAGCAGTTCCGAGAGGGCAGGTGAGCAGTTCTTC. Full variable domain (rest looked up from reference TRBV7-3 and TRBJ2-1): GAGVSQTPSNKVTEKGKYVELRCDPISGHTALYWYRQSLGQGPEFLIYFQGTGAADDSGLPNDRFFAVRPEGSVSTLKIQRTERGDSAVYLCASSSERAGEQFFGPGTRLTVL.

This chain links TRBV7-8 with TRBJ1-3; the match to TRBD1 covers 9 bases. With 6 bases clipped from V and 0 bases from J, the junction kept 3 bases outside the gene matches. This CDR3 has 15 residues. Germline V lookup: CDR1 SGHVS, CDR2 FQNEAQ. CDR3 loop: CASSGTGSSGNTIYF. The CDR3 DNA is TGTGCCAGCAGTGGGACAGGGAGCTCTGGAAACACCATATATTTT.

The chain carries TRBV10-3 and TRBJ1-1; 7 bases are a match to TRBD1. CDR1 ENHRY and CDR2 SYGVKD come from the germline V gene. J was trimmed by 1 base and V by 6 bases; bases with no gene match: 11. This CDR3 is built from 16 residues. The CDR3 region is CAIRITGVTGNTEAFF. Here the CDR3 DNA reads TGTGCCATCAGGATTACAGGGGTCACGGGGAACACTGAAGCTTTCTTT.

The count of this clone is one. J is TRBJ1-5 and V is TRBV27; D is undetermined. Trimming cost V 5 bases and J 2 bases, with 7 bases left between them. Germline CDR1 is MNHEY and CDR2 is SMNVEV (reference sequence). The CDR3 has 13 amino acids. CDR3 DNA: TGTGCCAGCAGTCTAGCCCGCAATCAGCCCCAGCATTTT. It is translated as CASSLARNQPQHF.

This clone occurred once. The V call is TRBV5-4, the J call TRBJ2-6; 11 bases align to TRBD1. With V trimmed by 1 base and J by 2 bases, 2 bases remained unmatched. CDR1 and CDR2 from the germline V gene are SGHNT and YYREEE (reference sequence). The CDR3 extends over 17 amino acids. The CDR3 loop reads CASSLRDRGTGANVLTF. For the CDR3, the DNA is TGTGCCAGCAGCTTGAGGGACAGGGGGACTGGGGCCAACGTCCTGACTTTC.

This clone showed up just once. The gene calls are TRBV6-4 and TRBJ1-3; tentative D call: TRBD1 (5 bases). V was clipped by 2 bases and J by 0 bases, with 11 bases between them. This CDR3 is built from 16 residues. The germline V gene has CDR1 MRHNA and CDR2 SNTAGT. The CDR3 DNA follows: TGTGCCAGCAGTGACGGGGGACTGTCCTCTGGAAACACCATATATTTT. Encoded protein: CASSDGGLSSGNTIYF.

The J gene is TRBJ2-1, the V gene TRBV30; 7 bases match TRBD2. The CDR3 spans 14 residues. Germline V gene data show CDR1 as GTSNPN and CDR2 as SVGIG (reference sequence). V was clipped by 5 bases and J by 0 bases; unmatched bases: 4. The CDR3 DNA sequence: TGTGCCTGGGAAAGCGGGGCCTCCTACAATGAGCAGTTCTTC. It encodes CAWESGASYNEQFF.

This chain joins TRBV30 and TRBJ2-1; 7 bases fit TRBD2. Per germline, CDR1 GTSNPN and CDR2 SVGIG (reference sequence). This CDR3 is 15 amino acids long. Losses at the gene ends were 4 bases for V and 8 bases for J; bases not matched to a gene: 14. CDR3 sequence: CAWTPNGREVDEQFF. The CDR3 DNA reads TGTGCCTGGACCCCAAATGGGAGGGAGGTAGATGAGCAGTTCTTC.

This chain connects TRBV5-8 to TRBJ2-7; D is unclear. The V gene's germline CDR1 is SGHTS and CDR2 YDEGEE. The length of the CDR3 is 14 residues. The V end lost 6 bases, the J end lost 5 bases, and 18 bases lay between the germline ends. The CDR3 reads CASKVVVSLDEQYF. CDR3 bases: TGTGCCAGCAAGGTCGTCGTTAGCCTGGACGAGCAGTACTTC.

CDR3 sequence: CASSPGLVQLEQFF. The CDR3 nucleotides are TGTGCCAGCAGCCCGGGACTAGTGCAATTAGAGCAGTTCTTC. J is TRBJ2-1 and V is TRBV11-2; 8 positions agree with TRBD2. Trimming took 5 bases from V and 10 from J; bases not matched to a gene: 10. Germline CDR1 SGHAT, CDR2 FQNNGV. The CDR3 spans 14 residues.

CDR3 in amino acids: CASSPTGIGSGNTIYF. The CDR3 coding sequence is TGTGCCAGCTCACCCACGGGAATCGGGTCTGGAAACACCATATATTTT. V is TRBV18 and J is TRBJ1-3; no definite D call. Trimming took 3 bases from V and 1 from J, leaving 13 bases between them. This CDR3 has 16 residues. Germline-derived CDR1 and CDR2 are KGHSH and LQKENI.

V usage is TRBV4-1 and J usage is TRBJ2-7, with D possibly being TRBD2 (6 bases). Trimming pared 1 base from V and 4 bases from J, leaving 14 bases between. Germline V gene data show CDR1 as MGHRA and CDR2 as YSYEKL. This CDR3 region has 15 residues. The CDR3 bases are TGCGCCAGCAGCCAAGGGCAGTTAGGGACTTACGAGCAGTACTTC. This translates into CASSQGQLGTYEQYF.

The chain couples TRBV2 to TRBJ1-2; TRBD1 matches 8 bases. Germline V gene sequence: CDR1 SNHLY, CDR2 FYNNEI. This CDR3 has 14 amino acids. V lost 6 bases, J lost 7 bases, and 10 bases stayed unmatched. The CDR3 sequence: CASSLRTGTIGYTF. The CDR3 coding sequence is TGTGCCAGCAGCCTAAGGACAGGGACTATTGGCTACACCTTC.

This clone was found once. The J gene is TRBJ2-5, the V gene TRBV7-8; weak D call: TRBD2 (6 bases). This CDR3 spans 14 amino acids. The germline V and J ends were trimmed by 7 bases and 5 bases, with 17 bases remaining between them. CDR1 SGHVS and CDR2 FQNEAQ come from the germline V gene. The CDR3 sequence: CASTPTSPGETQYF. The CDR3 DNA follows: TGTGCCAGCACCCCTACTAGCCCCGGGGAGACCCAGTACTTC.

V gene TRBV5-4 combines with J gene TRBJ2-7; possible D gene TRBD1, 5 bases. V lost 1 base, J lost 0 bases, and 11 bases lay in between. CDR1 SGHNT and CDR2 YYREEE come from the germline V gene (reference sequence). CDR3 length: 15 amino acids. The CDR3 sequence is CASSLWADSSYEQYF. CDR3 coding DNA: TGTGCCAGCAGCTTGTGGGCCGACAGCTCCTACGAGCAGTACTTC.